What follows are 24 T cell receptor beta chains derived from one specimen sequenced in a study of OX40 agonist ivuxolimab in advanced cancers. Data came from immunoSEQ multiplex PCR; TCRdb stores just in-frame clones and leaves some out. The sample has roughly 56,000 clones; approximately 85% are singletons. The sample in question was CD4+ or CD8+ T cells sorted from blood, obtained in a trial of the OX40 agonist ivuxolimab. The receptors come from an adult with an advanced solid tumor such as melanoma, head and neck, liver or kidney cancer.

This chain uses TRBV7-3 with TRBJ2-6; D remains ambiguous. Per the germline V gene, CDR1 is SGHTA and CDR2 is FQGTGA. The CDR3 has 15 amino acids. V shed 5 bases and J shed 0 bases, with 8 bases lying between them. CDR3 in DNA: TGTGCCAGCAGCCCTAGGGTCTCTGGGGCCAACGTCCTGACTTTC. Residues: CASSPRVSGANVLTF.

The chain links TRBV29-1 to TRBJ1-1; 7 bases are shared with TRBD1. The CDR3 has 13 amino acids. Per germline, CDR1 SQVTM and CDR2 ANQGSEA. J lost 5 bases, V lost 6 bases, and 9 bases had no gene match. CDR3: CSVQGQPETEAFF. In DNA, the CDR3 is TGCAGCGTCCAGGGACAGCCTGAGACTGAAGCTTTCTTT.

This clone was counted between two and nine times. V gene TRBV7-8 combines with J gene TRBJ2-7; TRBD2 is a possible D gene (5 bases). The CDR3 totals 15 residues. V dropped 3 bases and J dropped 0 bases, with 12 bases sitting between them. Germline V gene sequence: CDR1 SGHVS, CDR2 FQNEAQ. CDR3 sequence: CASSLALGSSYEQYF. For the CDR3, the DNA is TGTGCCAGCAGCTTGGCGCTGGGGAGCTCCTACGAGCAGTACTTC.

V is TRBV7-8 and J is TRBJ2-7; D not certain. CDR1 and CDR2 from the germline V gene are SGHVS and FQNEAQ. CDR3 length: 14 amino acids. Trimming took 1 base from V and 2 from J, leaving 9 bases between them. The CDR3 coding sequence is TGTGCCAGCAGCTTAGAAGAATTCGCCTACGAGCAGTACTTC. Translation gives CASSLEEFAYEQYF.

This clone has only one observation. This chain uses TRBV5-5 with TRBJ2-1; TRBD1 aligns across 7 bases. With 1 base clipped from V and 3 bases from J, the junction kept 4 bases outside the gene matches. This CDR3 is built from 15 residues. In germline, CDR1 is SGHKS, CDR2 YYEKEE (reference sequence). The CDR3 bases are TGTGCCAGCAGCTTGCAGGGGGAATACTACAATGAGCAGTTCTTC. Translating it yields CASSLQGEYYNEQFF.

This clone rates as medium-sized. V is TRBV19 and J is TRBJ1-1, with a weak D call TRBD1 (6 bases). CDR1 and CDR2 from the germline V gene are LNHDA and SQIVND (reference sequence). CDR3 length: 13 amino acids. V lost 7 bases and J lost 5, with 14 bases in between. The CDR3 coding sequence is TGTGCCAGTACCCTGAGGGGGGGGACTGAAGCTTTCTTT. Translated, it gives CASTLRGGTEAFF.

The chain links TRBV7-2 to TRBJ1-5, with a weak D call TRBD1 (5 bases). The germline gives CDR1 SGHTA, CDR2 FQGNSA. V was clipped by 7 bases and J by 5 bases, with 18 bases between them. The CDR3 loop spans 15 amino acids. The CDR3 nucleotides read TGTGCCAGCACCCCCCTGGCAGGGAATGATCAGCCCCAGCATTTT. Residues: CASTPLAGNDQPQHF.

The V gene is TRBV29-1, the J gene TRBJ2-7, with TRBD1 matching over 7 bases. V shed 0 bases, J shed 6 bases, and the junction held 17 bases outside the gene matches. CDR1 SQVTM and CDR2 ANQGSEA come from the germline V gene. The CDR3 runs 17 residues. This chain's CDR3 is CSVEDPRGQYRSGEQYF. The CDR3 DNA reads TGCAGCGTTGAAGACCCCCGGGGACAGTATCGTTCCGGCGAGCAGTACTTC.

The V gene is TRBV18, the J gene TRBJ1-5, with D maybe TRBD1 (5 bases). Germline CDR1 KGHSH, CDR2 LQKENI. The germline V and J ends were trimmed by 2 bases and 4 bases, with 9 bases remaining between them. The CDR3 contains 14 residues. The CDR3: CASSPGGRNQPQHF. CDR3 coding DNA: TGTGCCAGCTCACCAGGGGGGAGGAATCAGCCCCAGCATTTT. Variable domain in full (rest from reference TRBV18 and TRBJ1-5): NAGVMQNPRHLVRRRGQEARLRCSPMKGHSHVYWYRQLPEEGLKFMVYLQKENIIDESGMPKERFSAEFPKEGPSILRIQQVVRGDSAAYFCASSPGGRNQPQHFGDGTRLSIL.

V usage is TRBV18 and J usage is TRBJ1-1; D perhaps matches TRBD1 (5 bases). This CDR3 contains 14 residues. Germline CDR1 KGHSH, CDR2 LQKENI. Trimming stripped 3 bases from V and 4 bases from J, with 12 bases between. CDR3 amino acids: CASSPAQGGTEAFF. DNA for the CDR3: TGTGCCAGCTCACCGGCCCAGGGTGGCACTGAAGCTTTCTTT.

The rearrangement joins TRBV4-2 to TRBJ1-5; 7 nucleotides align to TRBD1. The V and J ends lost 2 bases and 4 bases, in that order; junction bases with no gene match: 5. CDR3 length: 15 amino acids. Per germline, CDR1 LGHNA and CDR2 YNFKEQ. The CDR3 reads CASSQPAGGNQPQHF. CDR3 coding DNA: TGTGCCAGCAGCCAACCCGCAGGGGGGAATCAGCCCCAGCATTTT.

This chain joins TRBV19 and TRBJ2-3; 9 nucleotides align to TRBD2. The V segment lost 4 bases and the J segment 1 base; nucleotides outside the gene matches: 3. The V gene's germline CDR1 is LNHDA and CDR2 SQIVND (reference sequence). CDR3 size: 15 residues. Here the CDR3 DNA reads TGTGCCAGTAGTACCGTAGCGGGGGGCACAGATACGCAGTATTTT. This translates into CASSTVAGGTDTQYF.

This chain connects TRBV7-2 to TRBJ1-2; D uncertain. The CDR3 sequence is 13 residues long. Per germline, CDR1 SGHTA and CDR2 FQGNSA. The V end lost 6 bases, the J end lost 2 bases, and 10 bases lay between the germline ends. CDR3 in amino acids: CASSEVGNYGYTF. The CDR3 coding sequence is TGTGCCAGCAGTGAAGTAGGAAACTATGGCTACACCTTC. Full variable domain (rest looked up from reference TRBV7-2 and TRBJ1-2): GAGVSQSPSNKVTEKGKDVELRCDPISGHTALYWYRQSLGQGLEFLIYFQGNSAPDKSGLPSDRFSAERTGGSVSTLTIQRTQQEDSAVYLCASSEVGNYGYTFGSGTRLTVV.

V gene TRBV30 combines with J gene TRBJ1-5; tentative D call: TRBD1 (5 bases). This CDR3 region has 15 residues. The germline V gene encodes CDR1 GTSNPN and CDR2 SVGIG (reference sequence). The germline V and J ends were trimmed by 3 bases and 7 bases, with 19 bases remaining between them. CDR3 nucleotides: TGTGCCTGGAGCGGCCGGGTGGGGGGAGGACAGCCCCAGCATTTT. Its translation: CAWSGRVGGGQPQHF.

V gene TRBV9 combines with J gene TRBJ1-5, with D perhaps matching TRBD1 (5 bases). CDR3 size: 16 residues. Between the trimmed V and J ends, which lost 5 bases and 0 bases, there was a span of 15 bases. CDR1 is SGDLS and CDR2 is YYNGEE in the germline V gene. CDR3 DNA: TGTGCCAGCAGTGCCGGGGGGTCAAATAGCAATCAGCCCCAGCATTTT. Its protein is CASSAGGSNSNQPQHF.

This sequence joins TRBV12-5 and TRBJ2-5, with TRBD2 matching over 8 bases. J gave up 4 bases and V 6 bases, and 10 bases lay outside the gene matches. The germline gives CDR1 LGHNT, CDR2 FRNRAP. CDR3 length: 15 amino acids. CDR3 loop: CASGLSGGLTETQYF. In nucleotides, the CDR3 is TGTGCTAGTGGCCTCAGCGGGGGCCTAACAGAGACCCAGTACTTC.

This chain connects TRBV15 to TRBJ1-2; TRBD1 matches 7 bases. CDR3 length equals 15 residues. V shed 0 bases, J shed 8 bases, and the junction held 9 bases outside the gene matches. Germline V gene sequence: CDR1 LNHNV, CDR2 YYDKDF (reference sequence). The CDR3 DNA follows: TGTGCCACCAGCAGAGAAAACCGGGACAGTTCCGGCTACACCTTC. It translates to CATSRENRDSSGYTF.

This chain connects TRBV9 to TRBJ2-3; 14 nucleotides line up with TRBD2. Germline CDR1 is SGDLS and CDR2 is YYNGEE. The CDR3 spans 18 residues. V was pared by 4 bases and J by 4 bases, with 11 bases of the junction left unmatched. The CDR3 sequence is CASSPSRTSGGRADTQYF. Written as DNA, the CDR3 is TGTGCCAGCAGCCCGAGTCGGACTAGCGGGGGGAGGGCAGATACGCAGTATTTT.

V usage is TRBV4-2 and J usage is TRBJ2-3, with D unclear. Germline V gene lookup returns CDR1 LGHNA and CDR2 YNFKEQ. The CDR3 covers 13 residues. Trimming cost V 1 base and J 3 bases, with 5 bases left between them. CDR3 residues: CASSQVGTDTQYF. CDR3 sequence (DNA): TGTGCCAGCAGCCAAGTCGGGACAGATACGCAGTATTTT.

V gene TRBV7-9 combines with J gene TRBJ2-4; TRBD1 might be the D (6 bases). The CDR3 spans 12 residues. Germline assignment: CDR1 SEHNR and CDR2 FQNEAQ (reference sequence). V gave up 5 bases and J gave up 9 bases, with 11 bases separating them. CDR3 coding DNA: TGTGCCAGCAGCATCGACAGGTCCATTCAGTACTTC. This codes for CASSIDRSIQYF.

This clone was seen just once. The genes are TRBV7-2 and TRBJ1-2, with 7 bases that match TRBD1. The CDR3 covers 15 residues. The trim removed 2 bases at V and 8 bases at J, leaving 11 bases unmatched. Germline V CDR1 and CDR2: SGHTA, FQGNSA. The DNA of the CDR3 is TGTGCCAGCAGCTTACAAACCGGGACAGCCGACGGCTACACCTTC. This codes for CASSLQTGTADGYTF. The variable domain in full, completed from reference TRBV7-2 and TRBJ1-2, reads GAGVSQSPSNKVTEKGKDVELRCDPISGHTALYWYRQSLGQGLEFLIYFQGNSAPDKSGLPSDRFSAERTGGSVSTLTIQRTQQEDSAVYLCASSLQTGTADGYTFGSGTRLTVV.

V and J are TRBV28 and TRBJ2-3, with TRBD1 matching 7 bases. CDR1 MDHEN and CDR2 SYDVKM come from the germline V gene. The junction had 3 bases not matched to a gene; V was cut back by 5 bases and J by 1 base. The length of the CDR3 is 14 residues. Here the CDR3 reads CASSGGQGTDTQYF. The CDR3 nucleotides are TGTGCCAGCAGTGGAGGACAGGGCACAGATACGCAGTATTTT.

The V and J genes are TRBV6-1 and TRBJ1-2; 9 bases are shared with TRBD1. CDR1 and CDR2 (germline): MNHNS, SASEGT. The CDR3 is 13 amino acids. Unmatched junction bases numbered 3, after V lost 5 bases and J lost 5 bases. CDR3 sequence (DNA): TGTGCCAGCAGTCGGGACAGGGAGTATGGCTACACCTTC. Translation gives CASSRDREYGYTF.

This chain joins TRBV11-3 and TRBJ2-7, with D possibly matching TRBD1 (6 bases). From germline, CDR1 is SGHNT and CDR2 YENEEA. V lost 1 base, J lost 0 bases, and 10 bases lay in between. This CDR3 has 15 amino acids. CDR3 in amino acids: CASSLAGHASYEQYF. CDR3 sequence (DNA): TGTGCCAGCAGCTTAGCGGGACACGCCTCCTACGAGCAGTACTTC.